Below are 13 T cell receptor beta chains sequenced from a single sample in a study of T cell responses to AZD1222 COVID-19 vaccine. This table comes from immunoSEQ multiplex PCR, and its TCRdb copy is limited to in-frame clones, with some not included. The sample gives 100,000 to 110,000 clones, just under 90% of which show up once; roughly 15% is in the top ten. This specimen was peripheral blood, taken on day 0 of AZD1222 vaccination. These receptors came from an adult in good health.

The chain carries TRBV27 and TRBJ2-5; no definite D call. The CDR3 is made up of 13 amino acids. V shed 0 bases and J shed 4 bases, with 6 bases lying between them. Germline-derived CDR1 and CDR2 are MNHEY and SMNVEV (reference sequence). CDR3 sequence: CASSLSLRETQYF. CDR3 DNA: TGTGCCAGCAGTTTATCGCTGCGAGAGACCCAGTACTTC.

The V gene is TRBV6-1, the J gene TRBJ1-1; D may be TRBD1 (5 bases). In germline, CDR1 is MNHNS, CDR2 SASEGT. Trimming took off 2 bases at V and 0 bases at J, with 16 bases between the two ends. This CDR3 spans 17 amino acids. In DNA form, the CDR3 reads TGTGCCAGCAGTGAATTGGGGGGAAGGGGTTTGAACACTGAAGCTTTCTTT. This sequence encodes CASSELGGRGLNTEAFF.

The chain employs TRBV3-1 (or the pseudogene TRBV3-2) and TRBJ1-6, with 7 positions matching TRBD1. The CDR3 spans 16 residues. The ends lost 2 bases at V and 5 bases at J; junction bases unmatched: 6. CDR1 LGHDT and CDR2 YNNKEL come from the germline V gene (reference sequence). For the CDR3, the DNA is TGTGCCAGCAGCCAACTCTCGGGACAGAATAATTCACCCCTCCACTTT. This encodes CASSQLSGQNNSPLHF.

The rearrangement links TRBV30 to TRBJ2-6; D assignment may be TRBD1 or TRBD2 (6 bases each). The germline V gene has CDR1 GTSNPN and CDR2 SVGIG (reference sequence). The CDR3 runs 16 residues. The V end was cut by 4 bases, the J end by 5 bases, with 18 bases between. The CDR3 region is CAWNRGGTSRANVLTF. CDR3 nucleotides: TGTGCCTGGAATCGAGGGGGGACGTCGAGGGCCAACGTCCTGACTTTC.

The chain couples TRBV9 to TRBJ2-6, with a weak D call TRBD2 (5 bases). The germline V and J ends were trimmed by 3 bases and 4 bases, with 11 bases remaining between them. The CDR3 consists of 15 residues. Germline CDR1 SGDLS, CDR2 YYNGEE. The DNA for the CDR3 is TGTGCCAGCAGCGCCCCGGGGAGAGGGGCCAACGTCCTGACTTTC. Its protein is CASSAPGRGANVLTF.

This rearrangement joins TRBV27 to TRBJ1-2; D is possibly TRBD1 (6 bases). In germline, CDR1 is MNHEY, CDR2 SMNVEV (reference sequence). The CDR3 contains 15 residues. V was pared by 5 bases and J by 8 bases, with 21 bases between. The CDR3 DNA reads TGTGCCAGCAGTCCCGGGGGACAAACATATACGGGCTACACCTTC. Its translation is CASSPGGQTYTGYTF.

The V gene is TRBV9, the J gene TRBJ1-2, with 7 bases that match TRBD1. The germline V gene encodes CDR1 SGDLS and CDR2 YYNGEE. The CDR3 loop spans 16 amino acids. V shed 0 bases, J shed 5 bases, and the junction held 10 bases outside the gene matches. The CDR3: CASSVGARDSTYGYTF. The CDR3 nucleotides are TGTGCCAGCAGCGTAGGGGCTCGGGACAGCACTTATGGCTACACCTTC.

The V gene is TRBV5-1, the J gene TRBJ1-6; 7 nucleotides align to TRBD1. Germline loops: CDR1 SGHRS, CDR2 YFSETQ. V trimming: 3 bases; J trimming: 5 bases; junction bases outside the gene matches: 5. The CDR3 length is 15 residues. CDR3 sequence reads: CASSYRDRNNSPLHF. The CDR3 DNA reads as TGCGCCAGCAGCTACCGGGACAGAAATAATTCACCCCTCCACTTT.

The V gene is TRBV10-1, the J gene TRBJ2-7; weak D call: TRBD2 (5 bases). This CDR3 region has 14 residues. The germline gives CDR1 WNHNN, CDR2 SYGVQD (reference sequence). Trimming removed 3 bases from V and 2 bases from J, with 11 bases in between. The CDR3 sequence is CASSDGLAPYEQYF. CDR3 nucleotide sequence: TGCGCCAGCAGTGATGGACTGGCCCCCTACGAGCAGTACTTC.

The count of this clone is one. The rearrangement joins TRBV10-3 to TRBJ2-7; D is ambiguous. This CDR3 comprises 13 residues. V gave up 5 bases and J gave up 7 bases, with 15 bases separating them. Germline V lookup: CDR1 ENHRY, CDR2 SYGVKD. Here the CDR3 reads CAISKPSRAEQYF. In DNA form, the CDR3 reads TGTGCCATCAGTAAACCCAGTAGAGCAGAGCAGTACTTC.

V gene TRBV5-1 combines with J gene TRBJ1-3; D is unresolved. The CDR3 runs 14 residues. Looked up from germline, CDR1 is SGHRS and CDR2 is YFSETQ. V dropped 4 bases and J dropped 0 bases, with 8 bases sitting between them. CDR3 residues: CASSLGDSGNTIYF. The CDR3 nucleotides are TGCGCCAGCAGCCTCGGAGACTCTGGAAACACCATATATTTT. The full variable domain, rest sourced from reference TRBV5-1 and TRBJ1-3, is KAGVTQTPRYLIKTRGQQVTLSCSPISGHRSVSWYQQTPGQGLQFLFEYFSETQRNKGNFPGRFSGRQFSNSRSEMNVSTLELGDSALYLCASSLGDSGNTIYFGEGSWLTVV.

The chain couples TRBV5-1 to TRBJ1-1; D is uncertain. This CDR3 is 15 amino acids long. The germline V and J ends were trimmed by 4 bases and 5 bases, with 18 bases remaining between them. Germline V gene data show CDR1 as SGHRS and CDR2 as YFSETQ. Here the CDR3 DNA reads TGCGCCAGCAGCCCTCTGGTTGCCCGGGGAACTGAAGCTTTCTTT. Encoded protein: CASSPLVARGTEAFF.

The CDR3 loop is CASSLAGNQPQHF. DNA for the CDR3: TGTGCCAGCAGCCTGGCGGGGAATCAGCCCCAGCATTTT. The chain uses TRBV5-8 and TRBJ1-5; D ambiguous. Germline V gene lookup returns CDR1 SGHTS and CDR2 YDEGEE. The CDR3 extends over 13 amino acids. Trimming shortened V by 4 bases and J by 4 bases, and 9 bases separated the two germline ends.